Below are 24 T cell receptor beta chains sequenced from a single sample in a study of T-cell memory formation after mild COVID-19. One entry per CDR3 protein results from TCRdb running MiXCR on the 5' RACE reads. In the table there are 200,000 to 250,000 distinct CDR3 sequences, about a sixth of which are singletons. The specimen sequenced was PBMCs or a T cell subset sorted from them (not recorded which). The receptors stem from a man between 18 and 35 years old who had mild COVID-19 (a few samples of this study predate the infection). Cell type and time point are not known.

This clonotype has more than one count but fewer than ten. This chain connects TRBV6-6 to TRBJ1-4, with TRBD1 identical over 12 bases. The CDR3 covers 18 residues. V lost 2 bases to trimming and J lost 10 bases; unmatched junction nucleotides: 14. Germline lookup yields CDR1 MNHNY and CDR2 SVGAGI (reference sequence). CDR3 amino acids: CASSYGGTGGAESGKLFF. The CDR3 DNA reads TGTGCCAGCAGTTACGGGGGGACAGGGGGCGCGGAGTCAGGAAAACTGTTTTTT.

This clonotype occurred a few times. J is TRBJ1-5 and V is TRBV12-3 or TRBV12-4; D gene unclear. The CDR3 is 15 residues long. Trimming pared 2 bases from V and 4 bases from J, leaving 12 bases between. The CDR3 loop reads CASSLREQSNQPQHF. The CDR3 DNA sequence: TGTGCCAGCAGTTTACGGGAGCAGTCAAATCAGCCCCAGCATTTT.

This clonotype has just a few counts. The V gene is TRBV30, the J gene TRBJ1-1; D perhaps matches TRBD1 (6 bases). Germline-derived CDR1 and CDR2 are GTSNPN and SVGIG (reference sequence). This CDR3 is built from 14 residues. Deletions cut 1 base from V and 4 bases from J, with 13 bases between. The CDR3 region is CAWSDRGQGTEAFF. CDR3 coding DNA: TGTGCCTGGAGTGACCGGGGGCAAGGCACTGAAGCTTTCTTT.

V and J are TRBV7-3 and TRBJ1-3; perhaps TRBD1 as D (5 bases). The CDR3 runs to 15 residues. Trimming took 0 bases from V and 4 from J, leaving 10 bases between them. The germline V gene has CDR1 SGHTA and CDR2 FQGTGA. The CDR3, as DNA: TGTGCCAGCAGCTTAACGTCCGGGACCGGAAACACCATATATTTT. Translated: CASSLTSGTGNTIYF.

The rearrangement uses TRBV7-7 and TRBJ2-2; no clear D. Germline V CDR1 and CDR2: SSHAT, FNYEAQ (reference sequence). Trimming took 2 bases from V and 4 from J, leaving 11 bases between them. There are 15 residues in the CDR3. CDR3 sequence reads: CASSLTSAGTGELFF. The CDR3 region has the DNA TGTGCCAGCAGCTTAACCAGTGCCGGCACCGGGGAGCTGTTTTTT.

The chain joins TRBV9 to TRBJ1-3, with TRBD1 as a possible D gene (6 bases). In germline, CDR1 is SGDLS, CDR2 YYNGEE. Deletions cut 4 bases from V and 6 bases from J, with 14 bases between. This CDR3 contains 14 residues. In DNA form, the CDR3 reads TGTGCCAGCAGCCCCACAGGGAGGGAAAACACCATATATTTT. Translated: CASSPTGRENTIYF.

The rearrangement links TRBV18 to TRBJ1-5; 8 nucleotides align to TRBD1. Germline V gives CDR1 KGHSH, CDR2 LQKENI. The CDR3 is made up of 15 amino acids. V shed 2 bases, J shed 5 bases, and the junction held 5 bases outside the gene matches. This CDR3 is CASSPNPGGDQPQHF. Here the CDR3 DNA reads TGTGCCAGCTCACCAAATCCAGGGGGCGATCAGCCCCAGCATTTT.

The chain combines TRBV5-4 with TRBJ2-7; 9 bases line up with TRBD1. The germline V gene has CDR1 SGHNT and CDR2 YYREEE (reference sequence). CDR3 length equals 17 residues. The V and J ends lost 2 bases and 1 base, in that order; junction bases with no gene match: 10. The DNA of the CDR3 is TGTGCCAGCAGCTTCGGGACAGGGCTCGGCAGTTCCTACGAGCAGTACTTC. Its translation is CASSFGTGLGSSYEQYF.

This clonotype was seen a few times. V is TRBV6-6 and J is TRBJ2-2; no definite D call. The CDR3 is made up of 13 amino acids. Deletions cut 9 bases from V and 3 bases from J, with 11 bases between. Germline V gene data show CDR1 as MNHNY and CDR2 as SVGAGI (reference sequence). The CDR3 DNA is TGTGCCAGTATCGGGCCCTACACCGGGGAGCTGTTTTTT. Residues: CASIGPYTGELFF.

The chain carries TRBV4-3 and TRBJ2-3, with D possibly TRBD1 on 6 matching bases. This CDR3 contains 15 residues. Germline CDR1 LGHNA, CDR2 YSLEER. V lost 4 bases, J lost 1 base, and 12 bases lay in between. The CDR3 DNA sequence: TGCGCCAGCAGCCCAACAGGGTTGGGCACAGATACGCAGTATTTT. Its protein product is CASSPTGLGTDTQYF.

This clonotype came up a few times. The chain is built from TRBV14 and TRBJ2-6, with 8 bases fitting TRBD2. J lost 2 bases, V lost 4 bases, and 1 base had no gene match. This CDR3 comprises 15 residues. From germline, CDR1 is SGHDN and CDR2 FVKESK. For the CDR3, the DNA is TGTGCCAGCAGCCCGCGGGGGGCTGGGGCCAACGTCCTGACTTTC. It specifies CASSPRGAGANVLTF.

The sample holds many counts of this clonotype. The V gene is TRBV9, the J gene TRBJ1-3; no firm D call. Trimming removed 2 bases at V and 4 bases at J, with 10 bases between. The CDR3 runs to 14 residues. Germline CDR1 SGDLS, CDR2 YYNGEE. The CDR3 sequence is CASSVFGLGNTIYF. The CDR3, as DNA: TGTGCCAGCAGCGTCTTCGGGCTCGGAAACACCATATATTTT.

This clonotype was counted at least ten times. This sequence joins TRBV9 and TRBJ2-3; no clear D. Trimming took off 0 bases at V and 4 bases at J, with 6 bases between the two ends. Germline lookup yields CDR1 SGDLS and CDR2 YYNGEE. CDR3 length: 13 residues. The DNA of the CDR3 is TGTGCCAGCAGCGTAGCGCCCGCAGATACGCAGTATTTT. It yields the protein CASSVAPADTQYF. The full variable domain, completed using reference TRBV9 and TRBJ2-3, is DSGVTQTPKHLITATGQRVTLRCSPRSGDLSVYWYQQSLDQGLQFLIQYYNGEERAKGNILERFSAQQFPDLHSELNLSSLELGDSALYFCASSVAPADTQYFGPGTRLTVL.

The chain is built from TRBV7-8 and TRBJ2-2, with D unresolved. CDR3 length: 17 residues. Trimming shortened V by 5 bases and J by 0 bases, and 16 bases separated the two germline ends. CDR1 and CDR2 (germline): SGHVS, FQNEAQ. The CDR3 reads CASSPTLSTTNTGELFF. Here the CDR3 DNA reads TGTGCCAGCAGCCCCACCTTATCGACAACGAACACCGGGGAGCTGTTTTTT.

This clonotype has just a few counts. The chain links TRBV4-3 to TRBJ2-7, with TRBD2 matching 7 bases. Germline V gene sequence: CDR1 LGHNA, CDR2 YSLEER. This CDR3 has 20 amino acids. V lost 4 bases to trimming and J lost 2 bases; unmatched junction nucleotides: 23. The CDR3 region has the DNA TGCGCCAGCAGCCCCCACCTACCCTCCCTTGGGGACTACGATACCTACGAGCAGTACTTC. This encodes CASSPHLPSLGDYDTYEQYF.

This clonotype was recorded at least ten times. The CDR3 spells CASSQDRAGYTF. CDR3 nucleotide sequence: TGTGCCAGCAGCCAAGATCGAGCTGGCTACACCTTC. This chain uses TRBV14 with TRBJ1-2; D unresolved. Deletions cut 0 bases from V and 7 bases from J, with 6 bases between. The length of the CDR3 is 12 residues. Germline loops: CDR1 SGHDN, CDR2 FVKESK.

The chain uses TRBV7-9 and TRBJ2-3; D is possibly TRBD1 or TRBD2 (5 bases each). The CDR3 totals 14 residues. CDR1 and CDR2 from the germline V gene are SEHNR and FQNEAQ (reference sequence). V gave up 6 bases and J gave up 1 base, with 11 bases separating them. The CDR3 DNA is TGTGCCAGCAGGAGAGGGGCAGGCACAGATACGCAGTATTTT. Its protein product is CASRRGAGTDTQYF.

This sequence joins TRBV12-3 or TRBV12-4 and TRBJ1-2; D is perhaps TRBD1 (5 bases). The CDR3 loop spans 13 amino acids. Trimming removed 3 bases at V and 6 bases at J, with 11 bases between. The CDR3 coding sequence is TGTGCCAGCAGTTTCATGAGAGGGGATGGCTACACCTTC. Amino acids: CASSFMRGDGYTF.

Only a few counts were recorded for this clonotype. Here the CDR3 DNA reads TGTGCCAGCAGTTACGACAGGGAAGAGACCCAGTACTTC. Encoded protein: CASSYDREETQYF. The V call is TRBV12-3 or TRBV12-4, the J call TRBJ2-5; 7 nucleotides line up with TRBD1. Losses at the gene ends were 4 bases for V and 3 bases for J; bases not matched to a gene: 2. The CDR3 runs to 13 residues.

The V gene is TRBV3-1, the J gene TRBJ1-2; tentatively, D is TRBD1 (6 bases). This CDR3 has 14 amino acids. Deletions cut 4 bases from V and 2 bases from J, with 11 bases between. Germline V gives CDR1 LGHDT, CDR2 YNNKEL (reference sequence). CDR3 sequence: CASSRRQANYGYTF. The CDR3 region has the DNA TGTGCCAGCAGCCGAAGACAGGCGAACTATGGCTACACCTTC.

The CDR3 bases are TGTGCCAGCAGCCTCCTAAGGGGGGTTTCTGACTATGGCTACACCTTC. Protein sequence: CASSLLRGVSDYGYTF. The chain joins TRBV4-2 to TRBJ1-2; weak D call: TRBD1 (6 bases). Trimming pared 4 bases from V and 3 bases from J, leaving 18 bases between. CDR1 LGHNA and CDR2 YNFKEQ come from the germline V gene. The CDR3 runs 16 residues.

Only a few counts were recorded for this clonotype. The rearrangement links TRBV9 to TRBJ2-5; D may be TRBD2 (6 bases). The CDR3 is 15 amino acids. The V and J ends lost 0 bases and 7 bases respectively, with 16 bases between them. In germline, CDR1 is SGDLS, CDR2 YYNGEE. The CDR3 protein is CASSVGDSRFTTQYF. The CDR3 DNA sequence: TGTGCCAGCAGCGTAGGGGACTCCAGGTTTACGACCCAGTACTTC. The full variable domain, with the rest looked up from reference TRBV9 and TRBJ2-5, is DSGVTQTPKHLITATGQRVTLRCSPRSGDLSVYWYQQSLDQGLQFLIQYYNGEERAKGNILERFSAQQFPDLHSELNLSSLELGDSALYFCASSVGDSRFTTQYFGPGTRLLVL.

At least ten counts were recorded for this clonotype. The chain links TRBV7-2 to TRBJ1-4; TRBD1 matches at 7 bases. The V gene's germline CDR1 is SGHTA and CDR2 FQGNSA. V was clipped by 5 bases and J by 7 bases; unmatched bases: 7. This CDR3 is 14 amino acids long. CDR3 sequence (DNA): TGTGCCAGCAGCCGACAGGGTAAAGGTGAAAAACTGTTTTTT. Its protein product is CASSRQGKGEKLFF.

This clonotype was observed a handful of times. V is TRBV13 and J is TRBJ1-3; D gene unclear. Deletions cut 2 bases from V and 6 bases from J, with 14 bases between. The germline CDR1 and CDR2 sequences are PRHDT and FYEKMQ (reference sequence). This CDR3 contains 15 residues. The CDR3 DNA reads as TGTGCCAGCAGCTTATATGCGGAGACCTTAAACACCATATATTTT. Translating it yields CASSLYAETLNTIYF.